This entry lists 21 T cell receptor beta chains sequenced from one sample in a study of blood T cell repertoires in COVID-19. Using immunoSEQ multiplex PCR, the repertoire was profiled, and TCRdb retains in-frame clones only, with some absent. The sample has over 110,000 clones; over 70% are singletons. Sequenced input: PBMCs or T cells enriched from blood (not recorded which). Receptors originate from a man aged 60 to 69 who had recovered from COVID-19.

A few counts support this clone. V usage is TRBV30 and J usage is TRBJ1-3, with D possibly matching TRBD1 (5 bases). Germline V gene data show CDR1 as GTSNPN and CDR2 as SVGIG (reference sequence). V shed 0 bases and J shed 0 bases, with 15 bases lying between them. The CDR3 sequence is 17 residues long. CDR3 nucleotides: TGTGCCTGGAGTGTAACGACAGCGATCTTCTCTGGAAACACCATATATTTT. Amino acids: CAWSVTTAIFSGNTIYF. Full variable domain (outside the CDR3, taken from reference TRBV30 and TRBJ1-3): SQTIHQWPATLVQPVGSPLSLECTVEGTSNPNLYWYRQAAGRGLQLLFYSVGIGQISSEVPQNLSASRPQDRQFILSSKKLLLSDSGFYLCAWSVTTAIFSGNTIYFGEGSWLTVV.

This clone was picked up one time. The rearrangement uses TRBV6-2 or TRBV6-3 and TRBJ1-3; 9 positions agree with TRBD1. The V gene end was trimmed by 5 bases and the J gene end by 0 bases; junction bases not matched to a gene: 11. Germline lookup yields CDR1 MNHEY and CDR2 SVGEGT. The CDR3 is 18 residues long. CDR3 region: CASSAGQGWRNSGNTIYF. As DNA, the CDR3 is TGTGCCAGCAGTGCGGGACAGGGATGGAGAAACTCTGGAAACACCATATATTTT.

V is TRBV15 and J is TRBJ2-7; 10 bases are a match to TRBD1. Trimming at V came to 3 bases and at J to 2 bases, leaving 4 bases not matched to a gene. The CDR3 runs to 15 residues. Germline values: CDR1 LNHNV, CDR2 YYDKDF (reference sequence). The CDR3 DNA reads TGTGCCACCAGCAGCCGGACAGGGGGGGCCTACGAGCAGTACTTC. Protein sequence: CATSSRTGGAYEQYF.

The chain employs TRBV28 and TRBJ1-5; D perhaps matches TRBD1 (5 bases). The CDR3 sequence is 13 residues long. V lost 7 bases and J lost 3, with 10 bases in between. Germline V lookup: CDR1 MDHEN, CDR2 SYDVKM. This chain's CDR3 is CASTPGVNQPQHF. CDR3 DNA sequence: TGTGCCAGCACCCCGGGGGTCAATCAGCCCCAGCATTTT.

This chain joins TRBV9 and TRBJ1-6, with D unclear. V lost 0 bases and J lost 7, with 8 bases in between. Germline V gene data show CDR1 as SGDLS and CDR2 as YYNGEE. The CDR3 totals 14 residues. DNA for the CDR3: TGTGCCAGCAGCGTAGGGGCCCAAAATTCACCCCTCCACTTT. It translates to CASSVGAQNSPLHF.

This chain uses TRBV14 with TRBJ2-2; 8 positions agree with TRBD2. Germline lookup yields CDR1 SGHDN and CDR2 FVKESK. This CDR3 is built from 17 residues. Trimming took 0 bases from V and 4 from J; bases not matched to a gene: 7. CDR3 residues: CASSQEFGGGTTGELFF. In DNA form, the CDR3 reads TGTGCCAGCAGCCAAGAATTCGGCGGGGGGACCACCGGGGAGCTGTTTTTT.

Note on this clone: Other DNA sequences in this sample translate to the same CDR3. This chain uses TRBV5-1 with TRBJ1-4; TRBD1 matches at 7 bases. In germline, CDR1 is SGHRS, CDR2 YFSETQ. Trimming took 0 bases from V and 8 from J; bases not matched to a gene: 4. CDR3 length equals 14 residues. Written as DNA, the CDR3 is TGCGCCAGCAGCTTGGGTCAGGGGGGAGAAAAACTGTTTTTT. As protein: CASSLGQGGEKLFF. The whole variable domain, filled in from reference TRBV5-1 and TRBJ1-4, reads KAGVTQTPRYLIKTRGQQVTLSCSPISGHRSVSWYQQTPGQGLQFLFEYFSETQRNKGNFPGRFSGRQFSNSRSEMNVSTLELGDSALYLCASSLGQGGEKLFFGSGTQLSVL.

This sequence joins TRBV3-1 (or the pseudogene TRBV3-2) and TRBJ2-2; 14 nucleotides match TRBD2. Germline V gene lookup returns CDR1 LGHDT and CDR2 YNNKEL (reference sequence). CDR3 length equals 17 residues. The J segment lost 3 bases and the V segment lost 4 bases, leaving 4 bases of the junction unmatched. This CDR3 is CASSRKGLAGDTGELFF. The DNA of the CDR3 is TGTGCCAGCAGCCGGAAGGGACTAGCGGGAGACACCGGGGAGCTGTTTTTT.

The V gene is TRBV13, the J gene TRBJ1-2; 11 bases match TRBD1. With 4 bases clipped from V and 4 bases from J, the junction kept 8 bases outside the gene matches. The CDR3 consists of 16 residues. Germline loops: CDR1 PRHDT, CDR2 FYEKMQ (reference sequence). The CDR3 coding sequence is TGTGCCAGCAGCTATATGGACAGGGGGCAGGGCTATGGCTACACCTTC. It codes for CASSYMDRGQGYGYTF.

The chain joins TRBV21-1 to TRBJ1-2; the listed D gene, TRBD1, was not tested against the DNA. TRBV21-1 is reported as a pseudogene. The CDR3 extends over 12 amino acids. CDR3 in DNA: TGTGCCAGCAGCATGCAGGCCTATGGCTACACCTTC. Translating it yields CASSMQAYGYTF.

This clone has just one count. The chain recombines TRBV6-1 with TRBJ2-1; 9 positions agree with TRBD2. CDR1 and CDR2 from the germline V gene are MNHNS and SASEGT. J was trimmed by 7 bases and V by 6 bases; bases with no gene match: 16. This CDR3 has 17 residues. The CDR3 spells CASSENTPLAGKNEQFF. The CDR3 nucleotides are TGTGCCAGCAGCGAAAATACACCGCTAGCGGGAAAAAATGAGCAGTTCTTC.

V and J are TRBV6-5 and TRBJ1-6; possible D gene TRBD1, 5 bases. V was clipped by 0 bases and J by 10 bases, with 10 bases between them. Germline V lookup: CDR1 MNHEY, CDR2 SVGAGI. CDR3 length: 14 amino acids. This chain's CDR3 is CASSYSGQPSPLHF. The CDR3 region has the DNA TGTGCCAGCAGTTACTCGGGGCAGCCCTCACCCCTCCACTTT.

V gene TRBV19 combines with J gene TRBJ1-1; D not certain. In germline, CDR1 is LNHDA, CDR2 SQIVND (reference sequence). V was pared by 6 bases and J by 1 base, with 18 bases between. The CDR3 contains 16 residues. The CDR3: CASSMLRGPGNTEAFF. CDR3 nucleotide sequence: TGTGCCAGTAGCATGCTTCGGGGTCCCGGGAACACTGAAGCTTTCTTT. The full variable domain, completed using reference TRBV19 and TRBJ1-1, is DGGITQSPKYLFRKEGQNVTLSCEQNLNHDAMYWYRQDPGQGLRLIYYSQIVNDFQKGDIAEGYSVSREKKESFPLTVTSAQKNPTAFYLCASSMLRGPGNTEAFFGQGTRLTVV.

V gene TRBV7-8 combines with J gene TRBJ2-2, with a tentative D call TRBD2 (6 bases). This CDR3 spans 15 amino acids. V gave up 5 bases and J gave up 0 bases, with 10 bases separating them. Germline V gives CDR1 SGHVS, CDR2 FQNEAQ. The CDR3 sequence is CASSPRLANTGELFF. Here the CDR3 DNA reads TGTGCCAGCAGCCCGCGACTAGCGAACACCGGGGAGCTGTTTTTT.

This chain joins TRBV20-1 and TRBJ2-7; a possible D gene is TRBD1 (5 bases). The V end was cut by 3 bases, the J end by 6 bases, with 15 bases between. Germline CDR1 reads DFQATT; CDR2 reads SNEGSKA (reference sequence). The CDR3 runs to 13 residues. CDR3 loop: CSASLGRDSEQYF. For the CDR3, the DNA is TGCAGTGCTAGTTTGGGGCGTGATTCCGAGCAGTACTTC.

The chain has TRBV7-8 and TRBJ1-5; D is undetermined. The CDR3 has 15 amino acids. The V end lost 4 bases, the J end lost 7 bases, and 17 bases lay between the germline ends. Germline values: CDR1 SGHVS, CDR2 FQNEAQ. This CDR3 reads CASSSAYDLNQPQHF. The CDR3 coding sequence is TGTGCCAGCAGCTCCGCTTACGACTTAAACCAGCCCCAGCATTTT.

V is TRBV30 and J is TRBJ2-5; the match to TRBD2 covers 10 bases. Germline V gene lookup returns CDR1 GTSNPN and CDR2 SVGIG (reference sequence). The CDR3 is 14 residues long. The ends lost 1 base at V and 7 bases at J; junction bases unmatched: 6. CDR3 in amino acids: CAWSAASGGATQYF. The CDR3 region has the DNA TGTGCCTGGAGTGCCGCTAGCGGGGGCGCGACCCAGTACTTC.

V gene TRBV19 combines with J gene TRBJ2-6; a weak D match, TRBD1 (6 bases). Per germline, CDR1 LNHDA and CDR2 SQIVND (reference sequence). This CDR3 contains 16 residues. The V and J ends lost 6 bases and 1 base respectively, with 13 bases between them. The CDR3 reads CASSGTFPSGANVLTF. CDR3 nucleotides: TGTGCCAGTAGCGGGACATTCCCTTCTGGGGCCAACGTCCTGACTTTC.

The rearrangement joins TRBV28 to TRBJ2-5, with 7 bases fitting TRBD2. CDR3 size: 12 residues. The V gene end was trimmed by 8 bases and the J gene end by 4 bases; junction bases not matched to a gene: 4. Germline assignment: CDR1 MDHEN and CDR2 SYDVKM. The CDR3 DNA is TGTGCCAGCCGGGGCGGGGGAGAGACCCAGTACTTC. It encodes CASRGGGETQYF.

This chain connects TRBV28 to TRBJ1-5, with D unresolved. Germline V CDR1 and CDR2: MDHEN, SYDVKM. The CDR3 totals 11 residues. V shed 8 bases and J shed 10 bases, with 12 bases lying between them. The CDR3 sequence is CASRGPLPQHF. The CDR3 DNA reads as TGTGCCAGCCGAGGGCCTCTTCCCCAGCATTTT.

CDR3 coding DNA: TGTGCCGGAAGACAGGGGATATGGGACGAGCAGTACTTC. Encoded protein: CAGRQGIWDEQYF. The chain joins TRBV2 to TRBJ2-7; 8 bases are a match to TRBD1. CDR3 size: 13 residues. V dropped 11 bases and J dropped 5; count of bases not matched to a gene: 11. CDR1 and CDR2 (germline): SNHLY, FYNNEI.